Here is one T cell receptor (beta chain) with its context. The record originates from a study of shared clonotypes between healthy human individuals. The method was immunoSEQ multiplex PCR; TCRdb's version includes in-frame clones alone and lacks a portion of them. The repertoire holds 1.4 million to 1.5 million clones, with around 95% as singletons. The CDR3 is 15 residues long. CDR1 and CDR2 from the germline V gene are LGHNA and YSLEER. With V trimmed by 7 bases and J by 2 bases, 7 bases remained unmatched. Sequencing was carried out using naive CD4+ T cells sorted from blood. Subset defined: CD45RA+ positively selected. The genes are TRBV4-3 and TRBJ2-5, with TRBD1 matching 10 bases. This receptor was obtained from a man aged 25 to 45 in good health. CDR3 sequence reads: CASTPGQGTQETQYF. The CDR3 nucleotides read TGCGCCAGCACGCCGGGACAGGGGACGCAAGAGACCCAGTACTTC.